A selection of T cell receptor beta chains follows, all from one sample in a study of OX40 agonist ivuxolimab in advanced cancers. Generated by immunoSEQ multiplex PCR, the TCRdb table keeps only in-frame clones and is missing some. The table records about 120,000 clones, about 93% of them present only once. The sample consisted of CD4+ or CD8+ T cells sorted from blood, taken in a trial of the OX40 agonist ivuxolimab. The receptors stem from an adult with an advanced solid tumor such as melanoma, head and neck, liver or kidney cancer. CDR3s include the opening cysteine and the closing phenylalanine or tryptophan. A D gene is named only where the DNA matches it firmly. Expanded clones get a size class; other rows say once, few or many, or leave the size out.

>few|TRBV6-6|TRBD1
CASSSPRTGGEPQHF
>few|TRBV7-8|TRBD1
CASSLDRGPGYF
>.|TRBV30|.
CACPIRPGNEKLFF
>.|TRBV27|.
CASSLSGSGNTIYF
>.|TRBV5-1|.
CASSLGSLQETQYF
>.|TRBV27|TRBD1
CASSSDRGPGTNEKLFF
>.|TRBV12-5|.
CASGPSGMRQPQHF
>.|TRBV5-1|.
CASSPLGPRIPSGANVLTF
>.|TRBV19|.
CASQLNNEQFF
>.|TRBV7-8|TRBD1
CASSLLDRGAYEQYF
>once|TRBV4-2|.
CASSQDGRTQYF
>.|TRBV2|TRBD1
CASRFSWTGVGGYTF
>.|TRBV11-2|.
CASSLDGADYEQYF
>.|TRBV29-1|.
CSGGSGSYGYTF
>.|TRBV7-2|TRBD2
CASSLNIAGVTETQYF
>.|TRBV6-6|TRBD1
CASSMGQGRPEAFF
>.|TRBV10-2|TRBD2
CASSLSSGGNTGELFF
>.|TRBV28|.
CASSRTAKNIQYF
>.|TRBV5-4|TRBD1
CASSFTGGGNQPQHF
>once|TRBV7-2|.
CASSLDGGATDTQYF
>.|TRBV14|TRBD2
CASSSGVSAGGRTDTQYF
>.|TRBV29-1|TRBD1
CSVGTGGEQFF
>.|TRBV19|.
CASSIQGLRVSNEKLFF
>few|TRBV27|.
CASSPPLGAAVPYEQYF
>.|TRBV14|.
CASSHTSYEQYF
>.|TRBV7-9|.
CASSFDTNSGANVLTF
>.|TRBV2|TRBD2
CASIRREGTDTQYF
>.|TRBV28|TRBD1
CASSNAGTGAPLNTEAFF
>.|TRBV6-1|.
CASSDPGSAIQETQYF
>.|TRBV5-3|.
CASSLEGIRTEAFF
>once|TRBV11-2|.
CASSLGLDEQFF
>.|TRBV19|TRBD1
CASSMAGGISGNTIYF
>.|TRBV5-4|.
CASSLPPRTSLYSNQPQHF
>.|TRBV6-6|.
CASRGTQNTEAFF
>.|TRBV6-1|TRBD1
CASSEAPGGLKGTEAFF
>.|TRBV18|TRBD2
CASSQSGRAQETQYF
>.|TRBV5-6|.
CASSPVWGNTEAFF
>once|TRBV25-1|.
CASSDPGAWGTEAFF
>.|TRBV5-1|.
CASSYDSNAREQYF
>.|TRBV9|.
CASSVDGSPRYGYTF
>.|TRBV6-6|.
CASQRSGNTIYF
>once|TRBV9|.
CASSDLPRADTQYF
>.|TRBV11-2|TRBD1
CASSAETGGNTGELFF
>.|TRBV19|.
CASSIHPPTGELFF
>once|TRBV18|.
CASSISGFQETQYF
>.|TRBV20-1|.
CSGSGWETQYF
>.|TRBV18|.
CASSPNRRTSAYNEQFF
>once|TRBV6-1|.
CASSEILAVEYGYTF
>.|TRBV27|.
CASSVARGTGELFF
>.|TRBV7-2|TRBD1
CASSSGTGGQTQYF
>once|TRBV7-9|.
CASSAPTLGDTGELFF
>.|TRBV6-5|.
CASSYLGVGLETQYF
>.|TRBV6-1|.
CASSESLAGGYTF
>.|TRBV10-3|.
CAIRGTENTEAFF
>.|TRBV11-3|TRBD2
CASSSERSGSSDTQYF
>.|TRBV5-1|.
CASSQPGYTSTDTQYF
>.|TRBV28|.
CASSFGIGEAFF
>.|TRBV6-5|.
CASSSTAPYEQYF
>.|TRBV19|TRBD2
CASTPIPSGGLSNEQFF